The 16 T cell receptor beta chains in this list originate from one sample, sequenced in a study of cytomegalovirus exposure and HLA in healthy donors. PCR involved 60 Vbeta and 13 Jbeta primers. Assay: immunoSEQ multiplex PCR; the TCRdb copy retains only in-frame clones and omits some. The sample consists of under 130,000 clones, under 85% of them appearing once. The sample was PBMCs. Source of these receptors: a man aged 40-49 years in good health and CMV-seronegative.

The CDR3 DNA follows: TGTGCCAGCAGTTTATCGACCTCAGGATATGGCTACACCTTC. Translation: CASSLSTSGYGYTF. V and J are TRBV27 and TRBJ1-2; no clear D gene. The CDR3 is 14 amino acids. The V end lost 0 bases, the J end lost 5 bases, and 10 bases lay between the germline ends. Germline CDR1 and CDR2: MNHEY and SMNVEV (reference sequence).

The chain employs TRBV28 and TRBJ1-4, with TRBD1 matching 11 bases. Trimming removed 5 bases from V and 3 bases from J; junction bases left unmatched: 11. CDR3 length: 18 amino acids. Germline V gene lookup returns CDR1 MDHEN and CDR2 SYDVKM. CDR3 residues: CASSPPRTGGKANEKLFF. The CDR3 DNA reads as TGTGCCAGCAGTCCCCCCCGGACAGGGGGCAAGGCTAATGAAAAACTGTTTTTT.

The rearrangement links TRBV7-8 to TRBJ2-7; 9 nucleotides agree with TRBD1. From germline, CDR1 is SGHVS and CDR2 FQNEAQ. V lost 7 bases to trimming and J lost 5 bases; unmatched junction nucleotides: 9. The CDR3 is 14 residues long. The DNA for the CDR3 is TGTGCCAGCACCCAAGACAGGGGGAGCCACGAGCAGTACTTC. It specifies CASTQDRGSHEQYF.

The chain carries TRBV7-9 and TRBJ2-1; 11 bases are a match to TRBD2. Germline V gene data show CDR1 as SEHNR and CDR2 as FQNEAQ (reference sequence). This CDR3 has 17 residues. Trimming took 1 base from V and 5 from J; bases not matched to a gene: 7. This chain's CDR3 is CASSLVAGGPRDNEQFF. As DNA, the CDR3 is TGTGCCAGCAGCTTAGTAGCGGGGGGGCCGAGGGACAATGAGCAGTTCTTC.

The chain is built from TRBV7-2 and TRBJ2-7; D is possibly TRBD2 (6 bases). The CDR3 is 12 amino acids. Deletions cut 1 base from V and 9 bases from J, with 10 bases between. CDR1 is SGHTA and CDR2 is FQGNSA in the germline V gene. CDR3 bases: TGTGCCAGCAGCTTAGGGGGCGGGGTGCAGTACTTC. Residues: CASSLGGGVQYF.

Details on this clone: This specimen includes other DNA sequences encoding the same CDR3. The chain recombines TRBV19 with TRBJ2-7; 11 positions match TRBD1. There are 14 residues in the CDR3. V gave up 5 bases and J gave up 3 bases; unmatched junction bases: 3. Per the germline V gene, CDR1 is LNHDA and CDR2 is SQIVND (reference sequence). This CDR3 reads CASSSGTGGYEQYF. The CDR3 DNA follows: TGTGCCAGTAGTTCCGGGACAGGGGGCTACGAGCAGTACTTC.

The chain links TRBV6-5 to TRBJ1-2; 8 bases are shared with TRBD1. The CDR3 is 15 amino acids. The V gene's germline CDR1 is MNHEY and CDR2 SVGAGI. With V trimmed by 5 bases and J by 4 bases, 9 bases remained unmatched. In DNA, the CDR3 is TGTGCCAGCAGTCTACGGACAGGGACCTTCTATGGCTACACCTTC. As protein: CASSLRTGTFYGYTF.

The chain employs TRBV27 and TRBJ2-7, with 7 bases that match TRBD1. The CDR3 runs 12 residues. Germline CDR1 and CDR2: MNHEY and SMNVEV (reference sequence). Trimming removed 5 bases from V and 4 bases from J; junction bases left unmatched: 2. For the CDR3, the DNA is TGTGCCAGCAGTCAGACAGGGTACGAGCAGTACTTC. This sequence encodes CASSQTGYEQYF.

The chain combines TRBV30 with TRBJ2-1, with D possibly TRBD2 on 5 matching bases. Per germline, CDR1 GTSNPN and CDR2 SVGIG (reference sequence). The germline V and J ends were trimmed by 7 bases and 0 bases, with 13 bases remaining between them. The CDR3 contains 14 residues. The CDR3 here is CASTDWSSYNEQFF. In nucleotides, the CDR3 is TGTGCCTCTACGGACTGGAGCTCCTACAATGAGCAGTTCTTC.

This chain joins TRBV5-6 and TRBJ1-2; no definite D call. This CDR3 is built from 15 residues. Trimming pared 0 bases from V and 2 bases from J, leaving 11 bases between. The germline V gene has CDR1 SGHDT and CDR2 YYEEEE. The CDR3 spells CASSLAQIRNYGYTF. In nucleotides, the CDR3 is TGTGCCAGCAGCTTGGCCCAAATCAGAAACTATGGCTACACCTTC.

The chain joins TRBV5-6 to TRBJ1-4, with 9 positions matching TRBD1. Unmatched junction bases numbered 14, after V lost 3 bases and J lost 8 bases. The CDR3 contains 17 residues. Germline assignment: CDR1 SGHDT and CDR2 YYEEEE. Written as DNA, the CDR3 is TGTGCCAGCAGCTCCGTTATCACAGGGGGCAAGGAGGAAAAACTGTTTTTT. Translated, it gives CASSSVITGGKEEKLFF.

The chain couples TRBV5-1 to TRBJ1-1, with TRBD1 as a possible D gene (5 bases). Looked up from germline, CDR1 is SGHRS and CDR2 is YFSETQ. The V gene lost 4 bases and the J gene lost 0 bases, with 13 bases spanning the gap. The CDR3 runs to 15 residues. The CDR3 spells CASSERQYMNTEAFF. The CDR3 DNA reads as TGCGCCAGCAGCGAACGACAGTACATGAACACTGAAGCTTTCTTT.

The chain employs TRBV27 and TRBJ2-7; D is ambiguous. CDR1 is MNHEY, CDR2 SMNVEV, per germline (reference sequence). V was clipped by 5 bases and J by 2 bases, with 10 bases between them. This CDR3 comprises 13 residues. The CDR3, as DNA: TGTGCCAGCAGTAACCTAGGCACCTACGAGCAGTACTTC. Its translation: CASSNLGTYEQYF.

This sequence joins TRBV5-4 and TRBJ2-7; 9 nucleotides line up with TRBD2. The germline CDR1 and CDR2 sequences are SGHNT and YYREEE (reference sequence). CDR3 size: 15 residues. The V segment lost 0 bases and the J segment 1 base; nucleotides outside the gene matches: 2. Here the CDR3 reads CASSLGSGSSYEQYF. The CDR3 DNA reads TGTGCCAGCAGCTTGGGTAGCGGGAGTTCCTACGAGCAGTACTTC.

The chain couples TRBV2 to TRBJ2-7; 7 positions match TRBD1. The ends lost 7 bases at V and 2 bases at J; junction bases unmatched: 5. This CDR3 has 13 amino acids. From germline, CDR1 is SNHLY and CDR2 FYNNEI. The CDR3 protein is CASKRDRAYEQYF. The CDR3 DNA reads as TGTGCCAGCAAAAGAGACAGGGCCTACGAGCAGTACTTC. The full variable domain, in which reference TRBV2 and TRBJ2-7 provide the parts outside the CDR3, is EPEVTQTPSHQVTQMGQEVILRCVPISNHLYFYWYRQILGQKVEFLVSFYNNEISEKSEIFDDQFSVERPDGSNFTLKIRSTKLEDSAMYFCASKRDRAYEQYFGPGTRLTVT.

This chain links TRBV5-1 with TRBJ1-4, with D tentatively TRBD1 (5 bases). The length of the CDR3 is 14 residues. Germline V gives CDR1 SGHRS, CDR2 YFSETQ. Trimming cost V 4 bases and J 8 bases, with 15 bases left between them. The CDR3 region has the DNA TGCGCCAGCAGCGGCGAGGGTGGGGGGGAAAAACTGTTTTTT. Protein sequence: CASSGEGGGEKLFF.